The 3 T cell receptor beta chains reported below all come from one sample, sequenced in a study of blood T cell repertoires in COVID-19. Sequencing was performed with immunoSEQ multiplex PCR; in TCRdb, only in-frame clones are kept and a portion is missing. The table includes under 350,000 clones, about nine tenths detected once. Sequencing was done on a sample of PBMCs or T cells enriched from blood (not recorded which). These receptors were collected from a middle-aged woman who had recovered from COVID-19.

The CDR3 reads CASSPDRSNTEAFF. The CDR3 DNA is TGTGCCAGCTCACCGGACAGGTCGAACACTGAAGCTTTCTTT. The rearrangement uses TRBV18 and TRBJ1-1; 7 nucleotides match TRBD1. Trimming cost V 3 bases and J 1 base; bases outside gene matches: 2. The CDR3 is made up of 14 amino acids. The germline gives CDR1 KGHSH, CDR2 LQKENI.

This chain connects TRBV15 to TRBJ2-1, with D possibly being TRBD1 (8 bases). Trimming removed 9 bases from V and 5 bases from J, with 20 bases in between. This CDR3 region has 15 residues. The V gene's germline CDR1 is LNHNV and CDR2 YYDKDF (reference sequence). In nucleotides, the CDR3 is TGTGCCACGGGGGGGAGCAGGGGGCCTCACAATGAGCAGTTCTTC. Its translation is CATGGSRGPHNEQFF.

The CDR3 sequence is CASSRTGTGTYEQYF. CDR3 nucleotides: TGTGCCAGCTCACGAACCGGGACAGGGACCTACGAGCAGTACTTC. The chain uses TRBV18 and TRBJ2-7; TRBD1 matches 9 bases. The CDR3 loop spans 15 amino acids. J was trimmed by 2 bases and V by 4 bases; bases with no gene match: 6. CDR1 is KGHSH, CDR2 LQKENI, per germline.